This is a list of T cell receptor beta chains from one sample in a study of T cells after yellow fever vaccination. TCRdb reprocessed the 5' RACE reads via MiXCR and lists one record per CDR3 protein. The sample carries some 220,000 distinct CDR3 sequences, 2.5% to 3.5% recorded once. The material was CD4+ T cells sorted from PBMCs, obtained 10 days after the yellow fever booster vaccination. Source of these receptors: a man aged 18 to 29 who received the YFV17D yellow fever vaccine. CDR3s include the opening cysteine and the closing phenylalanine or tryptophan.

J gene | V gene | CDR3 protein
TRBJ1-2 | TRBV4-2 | CASSQDLLLQGAGYGYTF
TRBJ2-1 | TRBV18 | CASSLTSPGQGNEQFF
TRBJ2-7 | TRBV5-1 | CASSFAGVSYEQYF
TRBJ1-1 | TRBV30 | CAWNEGGFMNTEAFF
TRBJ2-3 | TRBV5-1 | CASSLAPPGLGAQYF
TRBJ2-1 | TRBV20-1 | CSATEGPKRNEQFF
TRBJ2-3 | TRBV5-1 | CASSWRGPGTDTQYF
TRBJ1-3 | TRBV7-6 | CASSRDRAGNTIYF
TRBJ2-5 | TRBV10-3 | CAISEGRTGGDETQYF
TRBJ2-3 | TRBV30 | CAWSVSHGRVSTDTQYF
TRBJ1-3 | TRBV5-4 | CASSSEGGSNTIYF
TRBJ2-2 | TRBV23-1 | CASSPMDRANTGELFF
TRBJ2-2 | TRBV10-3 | CAINDHGGELFF
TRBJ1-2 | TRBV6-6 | CASSPHGGAGYTF
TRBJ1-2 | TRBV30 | CAWDRANYGYTF
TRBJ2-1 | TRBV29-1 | CSAEGGNEQFF
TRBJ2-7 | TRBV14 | CASSQTRSFYEQYF
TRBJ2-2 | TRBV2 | CASSRENTGELFF
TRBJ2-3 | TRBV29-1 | CSVDRGEDTQYF
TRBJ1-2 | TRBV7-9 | CASSLGRSDYGYTF
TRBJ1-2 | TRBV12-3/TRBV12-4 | CASSGRTGQNYGYTF
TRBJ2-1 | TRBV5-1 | CASSLVGIPPNEQFF
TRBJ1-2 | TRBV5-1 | CASSSSDRINYGYTF
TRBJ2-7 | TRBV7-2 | CASSFGGGAVEQYF
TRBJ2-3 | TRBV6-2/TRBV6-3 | CASKKGSTDTQYF
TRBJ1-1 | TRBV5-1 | CASRLLLSRVTEAFF
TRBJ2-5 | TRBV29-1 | CSVDLRGLEGTQYF
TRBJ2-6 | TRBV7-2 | CASSLITGANVLTF
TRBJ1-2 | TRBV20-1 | CSAREQGEGLGYTF
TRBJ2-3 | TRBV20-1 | CSAARRGTGTQYF